A selection of T cell receptor beta chains follows, all from one sample in a study of a mutant IDH1 vaccine in newly diagnosed glioma. These receptors are not linked to any known antigen. Some clones are missing from TCRdb's copy, which holds only in-frame ones; the method was immunoSEQ multiplex PCR. The sample records around 41,000 clones, 85% to 90% being singletons. The sample consisted of PBMCs, taken from a glioma patient whose treatment included an IDH1 peptide vaccine. All receptors derive from a man aged 35-49 years with glioma. CDR3s include the opening cysteine and the closing phenylalanine or tryptophan.

v_gene	CDR3aa
TRBV6-6	CASSGGTNEQFF
TRBV10-3	CAISESRGNTDTQYF
TRBV30	CAWNGERGTQPQHF
TRBV7-9	CASSPGREQYF
TRBV4-1	CASSQVVSGGNYEQYF
TRBV6-4	CASSAPRSGRAYEQYF
TRBV19	CASSAGQGTRYGYTF
TRBV6-1	CASKFGTGSGYTF
TRBV23-1	CASSQSLGMAAGYF
TRBV7-8	CASSARDPYNSPLHF
TRBV4-1	CASSLAGSIGWKDEQFF
TRBV29-1	CSVADGLVGNQPQHF
TRBV9	CASSVGPKNTEAFF
TRBV19	CASSNQGRNSPLHF
TRBV28	CASSYLGGGRQPQHF
TRBV5-8	CASSLMLAGENTGELFF
TRBV28	CASRPQGGNQPQHF
TRBV4-1	CASSQQGANQPQHF
TRBV5-1	CASSLARFTQGGRNTEAFF
TRBV19	CASSGGTRSQPQHF
TRBV7-2	CASSQANYGYTF
TRBV30	CAWSVLAGARETQYF
TRBV4-1	CASSHPTGTGTGELFF
TRBV10-3	CAISESWAEKLFF
TRBV5-6	CASESRNRQSRANVLTF
TRBV4-3	CASSQDGTGGTGELFF
TRBV18	CASSRTGQKNQPQHF
TRBV11-2	CASSLGAYEQYF
TRBV7-8	CASSLIWQAYEQYF
TRBV12-5	CASGRTSGTDTQYF
TRBV2	CASNSISYEQYF
TRBV15	CATSREKGISDTQYF
TRBV28	CASSPGPGEENQPQHF
TRBV5-4	CASSQRGDSPLHF
TRBV7-9	CASSLEIGELFF
TRBV19	CASSMTAPNQPQHF
TRBV5-1	CASSLVSGQETQYF
TRBV25-1	CASSDRVHATNEKLFF
TRBV28	CASTLTGLSVSDTQYF
TRBV9	CASSVRPFAGTGGETQYF
TRBV5-5	CASSLSLSYGYTF
TRBV10-3	CAISETQGTDTQYF
TRBV4-1	CASSQGQGQTRGGEKLFF
TRBV28	CASSLYRGDQPQHF
TRBV18	CASSPLRAIDEQFF
TRBV2	CASSGAVTEAFF
TRBV7-2	CASSVGLGGYEQYF
TRBV18	CASSPPTNRNYGYTF
TRBV19	CASNSRGGQANQPQHF
TRBV4-3	CASSQEWAAAYGYTF
TRBV7-2	CASSPMGQGIEGYTF
TRBV2	CASSGPSAGVNFQPQHF
TRBV7-2	CASSLEGVGHAEAFF
TRBV11-2	CASSLELAEGADTQYF
TRBV5-4	CASSLAIWGRELFF
TRBV4-1	CASSRLPGRPEDTGELFF
TRBV7-2	CASSLGVLGRGETQYF
TRBV2	CASRGQGLWEQYF
TRBV5-6	CASRPTSSYTQYF